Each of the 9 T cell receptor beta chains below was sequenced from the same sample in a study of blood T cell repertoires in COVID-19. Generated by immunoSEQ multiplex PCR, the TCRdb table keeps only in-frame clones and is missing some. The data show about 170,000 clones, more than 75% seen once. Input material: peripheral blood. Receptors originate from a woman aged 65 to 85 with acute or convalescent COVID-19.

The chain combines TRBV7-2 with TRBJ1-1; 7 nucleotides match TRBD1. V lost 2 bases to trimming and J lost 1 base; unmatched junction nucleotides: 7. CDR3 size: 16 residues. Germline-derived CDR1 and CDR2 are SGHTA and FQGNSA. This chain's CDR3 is CASSLQGGVANTEAFF. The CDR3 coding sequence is TGTGCCAGCAGCTTACAGGGGGGTGTCGCGAACACTGAAGCTTTCTTT.

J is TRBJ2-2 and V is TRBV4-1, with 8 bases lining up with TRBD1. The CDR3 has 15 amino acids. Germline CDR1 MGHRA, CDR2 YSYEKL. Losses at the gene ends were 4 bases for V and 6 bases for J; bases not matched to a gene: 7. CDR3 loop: CASSPMTGVSGELFF. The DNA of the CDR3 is TGCGCCAGCAGCCCAATGACAGGGGTATCCGGGGAGCTGTTTTTT.

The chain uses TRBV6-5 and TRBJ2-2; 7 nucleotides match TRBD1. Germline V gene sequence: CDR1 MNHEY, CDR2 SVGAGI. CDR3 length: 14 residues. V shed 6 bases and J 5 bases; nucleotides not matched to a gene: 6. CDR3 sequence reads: CASSSDRVTGELFF. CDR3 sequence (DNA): TGTGCCAGCAGCTCCGACAGGGTTACCGGGGAGCTGTTTTTT.

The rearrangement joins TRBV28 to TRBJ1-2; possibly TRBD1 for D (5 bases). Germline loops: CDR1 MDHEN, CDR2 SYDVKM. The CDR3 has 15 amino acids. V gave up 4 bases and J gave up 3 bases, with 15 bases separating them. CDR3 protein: CASSSPGNSDYGYTF. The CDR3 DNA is TGTGCCAGCAGTTCCCCAGGGAATTCTGACTATGGCTACACCTTC.

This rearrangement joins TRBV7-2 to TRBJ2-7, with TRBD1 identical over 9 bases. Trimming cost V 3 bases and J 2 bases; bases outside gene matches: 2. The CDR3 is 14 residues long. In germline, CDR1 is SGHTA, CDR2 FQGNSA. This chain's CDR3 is CASSFGQGPYEQYF. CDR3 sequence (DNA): TGTGCCAGCAGCTTTGGACAGGGGCCCTACGAGCAGTACTTC. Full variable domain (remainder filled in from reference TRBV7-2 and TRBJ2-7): GAGVSQSPSNKVTEKGKDVELRCDPISGHTALYWYRQSLGQGLEFLIYFQGNSAPDKSGLPSDRFSAERTGGSVSTLTIQRTQQEDSAVYLCASSFGQGPYEQYFGPGTRLTVT.

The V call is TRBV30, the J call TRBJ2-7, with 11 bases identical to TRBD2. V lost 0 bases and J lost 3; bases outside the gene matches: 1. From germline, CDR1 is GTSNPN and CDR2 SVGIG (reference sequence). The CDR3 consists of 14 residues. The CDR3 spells CAWSVLAGVYEQYF. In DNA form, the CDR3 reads TGTGCCTGGAGTGTACTAGCGGGGGTCTACGAGCAGTACTTC. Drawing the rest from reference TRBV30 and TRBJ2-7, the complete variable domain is SQTIHQWPATLVQPVGSPLSLECTVEGTSNPNLYWYRQAAGRGLQLLFYSVGIGQISSEVPQNLSASRPQDRQFILSSKKLLLSDSGFYLCAWSVLAGVYEQYFGPGTRLTVT.

CDR3 DNA: TGTGCCACCAGTGACCCTCAGGGGGCGATCACTAATGAGCAGTTCTTC. Its translation is CATSDPQGAITNEQFF. The chain recombines TRBV24-1 with TRBJ2-1; 8 bases line up with TRBD1. V gave up 4 bases and J gave up 7 bases; unmatched junction bases: 11. From germline, CDR1 is KGHDR and CDR2 SFDVKD. The CDR3 sequence is 16 residues long.

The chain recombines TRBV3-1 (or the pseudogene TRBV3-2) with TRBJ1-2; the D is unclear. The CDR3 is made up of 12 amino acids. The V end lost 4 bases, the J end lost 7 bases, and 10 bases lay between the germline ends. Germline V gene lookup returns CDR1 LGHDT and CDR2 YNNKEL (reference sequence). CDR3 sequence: CASSPTGSGYTF. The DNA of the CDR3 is TGTGCCAGCAGCCCTACTGGGAGTGGCTACACCTTC.

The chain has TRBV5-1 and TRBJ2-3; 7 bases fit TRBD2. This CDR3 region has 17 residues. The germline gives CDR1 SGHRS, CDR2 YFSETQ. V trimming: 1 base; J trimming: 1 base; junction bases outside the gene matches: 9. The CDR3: CASSLIGSSGRTDTQYF. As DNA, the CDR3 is TGCGCCAGCAGCTTGATAGGCTCTAGCGGCCGCACAGATACGCAGTATTTT.